This T cell receptor beta chain was documented in a study of PD-L1 blockade in urothelial cancer (TCRdb year 2017). Broadly, across the study: All patients started therapy in about 2014 and received atezolizumab 1,200 mg intravenously every 3 weeks. Twenty-five of 29 patients were males with bladder-origin urothelial cancer, and about two thirds of the roughly 30 reported a prior smoking history. An ECOG performance status of 0 or 1 was recorded for the patients, and 0 to 3 prior chemotherapy regimens had been received by the patients. Blood samples were analyzed 3 weeks after the start of treatment (second dose) and 6 weeks after the start of treatment. A median of around 150,000 T cells and fewer than 85,000 unique TCRs was obtained from blood samples, and a median clonality of roughly 0.08 was observed. The study, an exploratory multi-omic analysis, examined somatic, immune and clinical correlates of response to PD-L1 blockade with atezolizumab in urothelial cancer. Pretreatment tumor samples and matched peripheral blood, collected serially before and after atezolizumab treatment, underwent TCR sequencing. Durable clinical benefit meant progression-free survival longer than 6 months, and TCR features were also tested against progression-free and overall survival. In the same patients, whole exome sequencing and RNA sequencing of pretreatment tumors were performed in addition to TCR sequencing. Durable clinical benefit was achieved by nine patients but not by the remaining 20. Twenty-nine patients had pretreatment blood TCR-seq, some 25 had at least one posttreatment blood collection, and some 25 had tumor TCR-seq.

Concerning this clone itself: Its specific antigen is unknown. Per-base qualities were not stored, and no clone one base away is much larger.

In light of the paper, this sample's time point label describes: peripheral blood 6 weeks after treatment start. A cohort of 25 to 30 patients with locally advanced or metastatic urothelial carcinoma, treated at Memorial Sloan Kettering on a trial protocol, was included. Peripheral blood mononuclear cells were collected pretreatment and during treatment, with between 1 and 8 total time points per patient. The Qiagen DNeasy Blood extraction kit was used to purify genomic DNA from total PBMCs and tumor samples. PBMCs were collected pretreatment and during treatment, and were isolated and stored as previously described. The CDR3 sequence holds 13 residues, the cysteine and phenylalanine included. The only DNA kept is the CDR3, 39 bases in frame from the first base. For CDR1 and CDR2, the germline V gene lists MNHNS and SASEGT. Trimming removed 5 bases from V and 2 bases from J, leaving 10 bases between the germline ends.

The full study reports these points: Improved progression-free and overall survival was found to be associated with pretreatment peripheral blood TCR clonality below the median. At 3 weeks after the start of treatment, tumor-associated TCR clones in peripheral blood had expanded more in patients with durable benefit (n ≈ 24, p = 0.022). Because the sample size was small (n of about 29) and many exploratory analyses were performed, the results are intended to be hypothesis-generating.

To estimate absolute template abundance from read counts, synthetic TCR analog templates were spiked into each PCR. TCRbeta CDR3 regions were amplified from genomic DNA with bias-controlled V and J gene primers using the immunoSEQ assay. Sequencing of rearranged TCRbeta segments was performed at approximately 20X coverage. In the original analysis: Clustering was used to correct sequencing errors, and CDR3s were annotated against IMGT to assign V, D and J genes. Only productive TCRbeta rearrangements were used in downstream analyses, excluding out-of-frame or stop-codon sequences. Clonality was calculated as one minus the Shannon entropy normalized by the log of the number of unique productive sequences. Clones differing between time points or between blood and tumor were identified by Fisher's exact test with Benjamini-Hochberg correction at adjusted p below 0.01. The table comes from immuneACCESS by way of TCRdb, which keeps in-frame sequences with V and J called. Part of the clones is missing from these tables; in studies checked, under half for an unresolved V gene and the rest for unknown reasons. V, J and clone size are those of that table, while D and trimming were read from the DNA. Within this sample are roughly 120,000 clones, with around 89% of them counted one time only. 1.5% to 2% of the sample is taken by the ten largest.

Recombination linked TRBV6-1 to TRBJ2-7, and possibly TRBD2, on 6 matching bases. The receptor was derived from a man in his sixties with urothelial cancer. The starting material was PBMCs, obtained around atezolizumab (anti-PD-L1) treatment. The DNA sequence follows: TGTGCCAGCAGTCGGGGGACCCCCTACGAGCAGTACTTC. This is translated as CASSRGTPYEQYF.